Below, 15 T cell receptor beta chains from the same sample are listed, as sequenced in a study of siplizumab effects on memory and regulatory T cells. The protocol was immunoSEQ multiplex PCR, while the TCRdb copy is restricted to in-frame clones and leaves out a portion. The sample yields about 91,000 clones, approximately 96% seen once. The material sequenced was naive CD4+ T cells sorted from blood. The receptors were gathered from a human donor in good health.

The sample holds one count of this clone. The chain recombines TRBV23-1 with TRBJ1-1, with TRBD1 as a possible D gene (5 bases). TRBV23-1 is reported as an ORF; its role is uncertain. With 0 bases removed from V and 0 bases from J, the gap between germline ends came to 17 bases. This CDR3 contains 18 residues. DNA of the CDR3: TGCGCCAGCAGTCAATCAGTCTGGGGGTCGGGTATGAACACTGAAGCTTTCTTT. It is translated as CASSQSVWGSGMNTEAFF.

The rearrangement joins TRBV19 to TRBJ1-2, with 7 bases lining up with TRBD1. With 4 bases clipped from V and 1 base from J, the junction kept 6 bases outside the gene matches. Per germline, CDR1 LNHDA and CDR2 SQIVND (reference sequence). The CDR3 has 15 amino acids. The CDR3 sequence is CASSTKTGINYGYTF. The DNA for the CDR3 is TGTGCCAGTAGTACGAAGACAGGGATTAACTATGGCTACACCTTC. Full variable domain (remainder filled in from reference TRBV19 and TRBJ1-2): DGGITQSPKYLFRKEGQNVTLSCEQNLNHDAMYWYRQDPGQGLRLIYYSQIVNDFQKGDIAEGYSVSREKKESFPLTVTSAQKNPTAFYLCASSTKTGINYGYTFGSGTRLTVV.

The chain carries TRBV6-5 and TRBJ1-2; D is ambiguous. Germline loops: CDR1 MNHEY, CDR2 SVGAGI. V lost 0 bases, J lost 4 bases, and 9 bases lay in between. The CDR3 spans 14 residues. Written as DNA, the CDR3 is TGTGCCAGCAGTTACTCCCAACAGCCCTATGGCTACACCTTC. This translates into CASSYSQQPYGYTF.

The chain combines TRBV19 with TRBJ2-1; 9 nucleotides align to TRBD1. The CDR3 loop spans 15 amino acids. Germline V gene sequence: CDR1 LNHDA, CDR2 SQIVND (reference sequence). The V and J ends lost 3 bases and 8 bases, in that order; junction bases with no gene match: 8. The CDR3 is CASSILGQGVDEQFF. In DNA, the CDR3 is TGTGCCAGTAGTATTCTGGGACAGGGAGTAGATGAGCAGTTCTTC.

The chain employs TRBV15 and TRBJ1-1; a possible D gene is TRBD1 (6 bases). Germline lookup yields CDR1 LNHNV and CDR2 YYDKDF (reference sequence). Between the trimmed V and J ends, which lost 0 bases and 4 bases, there was a span of 12 bases. This CDR3 is built from 15 residues. CDR3 in amino acids: CATSRDLTGVTEAFF. CDR3 sequence (DNA): TGTGCCACCAGCAGAGATTTGACAGGCGTCACTGAAGCTTTCTTT.

The rearrangement uses TRBV10-3 and TRBJ1-5; D is undetermined. The CDR3 has 17 residues. Between the trimmed V and J ends, which lost 0 bases and 4 bases, there was a span of 16 bases. The V gene's germline CDR1 is ENHRY and CDR2 SYGVKD. The DNA for the CDR3 is TGTGCCATCAGTGAGTCGACTCTCGGGCAGCCGAATCAGCCCCAGCATTTT. This encodes CAISESTLGQPNQPQHF.

This rearrangement joins TRBV6-4 to TRBJ1-6; D not certain. The CDR3 has 15 residues. Per germline, CDR1 MRHNA and CDR2 SNTAGT. The germline V and J ends were trimmed by 4 bases and 6 bases, with 13 bases remaining between them. The CDR3 loop is CASSVWADSNSPLHF. Written as DNA, the CDR3 is TGTGCCAGCAGTGTTTGGGCCGACTCTAATTCACCCCTCCACTTT.

The chain couples TRBV23-1 to TRBJ1-4, with unresolved D. TRBV23-1 belongs to the ORF category, with a function that is uncertain. Trimming pared 0 bases from V and 7 bases from J, leaving 15 bases between. The CDR3 length is 16 residues. The CDR3 nucleotides are TGCGCCAGCAGTCAATCTCAGCATGTGAAAGGTGAAAAACTGTTTTTT. It specifies CASSQSQHVKGEKLFF.

V usage is TRBV9 and J usage is TRBJ1-3; 7 nucleotides match TRBD1. Germline CDR1 reads SGDLS; CDR2 reads YYNGEE. The CDR3 is made up of 16 amino acids. The J segment lost 0 bases and the V segment lost 4 bases, leaving 7 bases of the junction unmatched. The CDR3 sequence is CASSPGQAFSGNTIYF. DNA of the CDR3: TGTGCCAGCAGCCCAGGACAGGCCTTCTCTGGAAACACCATATATTTT.

The chain employs TRBV7-7 and TRBJ1-1; D remains ambiguous. Germline V gene sequence: CDR1 SSHAT, CDR2 FNYEAQ (reference sequence). This CDR3 is 13 amino acids long. V was cut by 5 bases and J by 2 bases, with 9 bases left in between. CDR3 sequence (DNA): TGTGCCAGCAGCCCATCCCTCAACACTGAAGCTTTCTTT. This codes for CASSPSLNTEAFF.

The count of this clone is one. The chain joins TRBV5-1 to TRBJ1-4; 9 bases map to TRBD1. This CDR3 spans 14 amino acids. J lost 8 bases, V lost 3 bases, and 5 bases had no gene match. The V gene's germline CDR1 is SGHRS and CDR2 YFSETQ. Here the CDR3 reads CASSSQGAQEKLFF. CDR3 nucleotide sequence: TGCGCCAGCAGCTCACAGGGGGCGCAGGAAAAACTGTTTTTT.

The chain combines TRBV10-3 with TRBJ2-6, with D perhaps TRBD1 (5 bases). Trimming stripped 2 bases from V and 0 bases from J, with 8 bases between. Germline V gives CDR1 ENHRY, CDR2 SYGVKD. This CDR3 is built from 16 residues. The CDR3 sequence: CAISERGLSGANVLTF. The CDR3 DNA reads TGTGCCATCAGTGAGAGGGGCCTCTCTGGGGCCAACGTCCTGACTTTC.

The chain recombines TRBV5-1 with TRBJ2-3, with 9 bases lining up with TRBD1. The CDR3 covers 16 residues. Germline values: CDR1 SGHRS, CDR2 YFSETQ. Trimming took 3 bases from V and 8 from J; bases not matched to a gene: 13. The CDR3 region is CASSSYRDRAIGTQYF. Here the CDR3 DNA reads TGCGCCAGCAGCTCCTACCGGGACAGGGCCATAGGTACGCAGTATTTT.

The rearrangement joins TRBV4-1 to TRBJ1-3, with D tentatively TRBD1 (6 bases). This CDR3 is built from 14 residues. The V gene's germline CDR1 is MGHRA and CDR2 YSYEKL. V shed 5 bases and J shed 9 bases, with 17 bases lying between them. For the CDR3, the DNA is TGCGCCAGCAGCTATTGGACAGCGGAAAGCACCATATATTTT. This gives the protein CASSYWTAESTIYF.

This sequence joins TRBV27 and TRBJ1-5; TRBD1 might be the D (5 bases). V was pared by 8 bases and J by 1 base, with 12 bases between. Germline CDR1 MNHEY, CDR2 SMNVEV (reference sequence). The CDR3 totals 14 residues. The DNA of the CDR3 is TGTGCCAGCCGCCCCCGGGACAGCAATCAGCCCCAGCATTTT. It encodes CASRPRDSNQPQHF.